These 11 T cell receptor beta chains were sequenced from one sample in a study of OX40 agonist ivuxolimab in advanced cancers. The data were produced by immunoSEQ multiplex PCR, yet TCRdb's version contains in-frame clones alone and is incomplete. The table lists about 50,000 clones, 88% of them singletons. Sequenced here: CD4+ or CD8+ T cells sorted from blood, sampled in a trial of the OX40 agonist ivuxolimab. The receptors shown here come from an adult with an advanced solid tumor such as melanoma, head and neck, liver or kidney cancer.

The genes are TRBV11-2 and TRBJ2-2, with TRBD2 matching over 10 bases. There are 15 residues in the CDR3. V shed 1 base, J shed 4 bases, and the junction held 0 bases outside the gene matches. The V gene's germline CDR1 is SGHAT and CDR2 FQNNGV. CDR3 region: CASSLVAGGTGELFF. The CDR3 DNA reads TGTGCCAGCAGCTTAGTAGCGGGAGGCACCGGGGAGCTGTTTTTT.

The chain has TRBV5-5 and TRBJ2-5, with TRBD1 matching over 9 bases. After removal of 3 bases from V and 5 bases from J, the junction contained 5 bases not matched to a gene. CDR3 length: 14 amino acids. Germline V gene data show CDR1 as SGHKS and CDR2 as YYEKEE (reference sequence). CDR3 in DNA: TGTGCCAGCAGCTGGACAGGGGAGAGGGAGACCCAGTACTTC. Protein product: CASSWTGERETQYF.

V is TRBV7-6 and J is TRBJ1-5; D not resolved. Trimming stripped 2 bases from V and 2 bases from J, with 10 bases between. The CDR3 length is 15 residues. Germline-derived CDR1 and CDR2 are SGHVS and FNYEAQ. The CDR3: CASSLSSVGNQPQHF. DNA for the CDR3: TGTGCCAGCAGCTTAAGCAGCGTGGGCAATCAGCCCCAGCATTTT.

V gene TRBV5-6 combines with J gene TRBJ2-5, with 13 bases aligning to TRBD2. The CDR3 extends over 15 amino acids. V lost 2 bases and J lost 4; bases outside the gene matches: 2. Germline CDR1 and CDR2: SGHDT and YYEEEE. The CDR3 protein is CASSLGLAGAETQYF. Written as DNA, the CDR3 is TGTGCCAGCAGCTTAGGACTAGCGGGAGCAGAGACCCAGTACTTC.

The chain has TRBV19 and TRBJ2-5, with D perhaps TRBD1 (6 bases). CDR3 length equals 15 residues. The V end was cut by 2 bases, the J end by 5 bases, with 15 bases between. The germline V gene has CDR1 LNHDA and CDR2 SQIVND (reference sequence). The CDR3 region has the DNA TGTGCCAGTAGTATAAATGGGCAGAGGGGGGAGACCCAGTACTTC. It translates to CASSINGQRGETQYF.

This clone was observed a few times. The chain carries TRBV29-1 and TRBJ2-7; D may be TRBD2 (6 bases). V was clipped by 5 bases and J by 0 bases, with 20 bases between them. Germline CDR1 reads SQVTM; CDR2 reads ANQGSEA. This CDR3 spans 16 amino acids. The CDR3 bases are TGCAGCGTTTCTCATCCTGGGACTGGCAGCTCCTACGAGCAGTACTTC. Translating it yields CSVSHPGTGSSYEQYF.

The chain links TRBV28 to TRBJ2-2; D unresolved. V was shortened by 6 bases and J by 4 bases, with 12 bases between the two germline ends. Germline-derived CDR1 and CDR2 are MDHEN and SYDVKM. The CDR3 contains 14 residues. CDR3 DNA sequence: TGTGCCAGCAGATGGGCCCTAACCACCGGGGAGCTGTTTTTT. Translating it yields CASRWALTTGELFF.

This rearrangement joins TRBV11-3 to TRBJ1-1; no firm D call. CDR3 size: 15 residues. V was cut by 0 bases and J by 1 base, with 9 bases left in between. CDR1 is SGHNT, CDR2 YENEEA, per germline. The CDR3 sequence is CASSLDHSANTEAFF. CDR3 nucleotide sequence: TGTGCCAGCAGCTTAGATCACTCGGCGAACACTGAAGCTTTCTTT.

The chain uses TRBV23-1 and TRBJ2-3; 16 bases agree with TRBD2. Being an ORF, TRBV23-1 has a function that is uncertain. The CDR3 extends over 22 amino acids. Trimming cost V 4 bases and J 5 bases; bases outside gene matches: 21. In DNA, the CDR3 is TGCGCCAGCAGTCCAACCGGCGGGACTAGCGGGAGGGCCCTTACGGATCGAGATACGCAGTATTTT. Encoded protein: CASSPTGGTSGRALTDRDTQYF.

The chain has TRBV5-5 and TRBJ1-5; maybe TRBD1 (5 bases). The V gene lost 4 bases and the J gene lost 0 bases, with 14 bases spanning the gap. The CDR3 length is 16 residues. Germline CDR1 is SGHKS and CDR2 is YYEKEE (reference sequence). In nucleotides, the CDR3 is TGTGCCAGCAGCGAGGGGACGCAAGCTAGCAATCAGCCCCAGCATTTT. This sequence encodes CASSEGTQASNQPQHF.

The CDR3 loop is CASSLYGGQFNSPLHF. The DNA of the CDR3 is TGTGCCAGCAGCTTATACGGGGGACAGTTTAATTCACCCCTCCACTTT. The chain links TRBV7-2 to TRBJ1-6; 7 nucleotides align to TRBD1. Germline trimming cut 2 bases from V and 6 bases from J; bases unmatched to any gene: 7. This CDR3 spans 16 amino acids. Germline V CDR1 and CDR2: SGHTA, FQGNSA.